This T cell receptor (beta chain) emerged from a study of T cells after yellow fever vaccination. This clonotype was recorded at least ten times. TCRdb reanalysed the 5' RACE reads using MiXCR and keeps one entry per CDR3 protein. The repertoire includes a few hundred thousand distinct CDR3 sequences, less than 9.5% of them detected once, and approximately 16% sits in the top ten. CDR1 and CDR2 from the germline V gene are DFQATT and SNEGSKA (reference sequence). The CDR3 has 15 amino acids. Trimming left V 8 bases short and J 5 bases short, with 23 bases between. This TCR was recovered from a man aged 18-30 years who received the YFV17D yellow fever vaccine. Here the sequenced sample was PBMCs, taken roughly 45 days after the first yellow fever vaccination. This sequence joins TRBV20-1 and TRBJ2-3, with unresolved D. The CDR3 reads CSLSDTRMGGDTQYF. For the CDR3, the DNA is TGCAGTCTCAGCGACACGAGAATGGGTGGAGATACGCAGTATTTT.